A selection of T cell receptor beta chains follows, all from one sample in a study of T cells in Graves' hyperthyroidism and ophthalmopathy. TCRdb reprocessed the multiplex PCR reads with MiXCR, giving one entry per CDR3 protein. The sample lists around 520,000 distinct CDR3 sequences, approximately 14% seen once, with under 20% in the top ten. The sequenced sample consisted of blood. These TCRs come from a woman aged 18-29 years with Graves' hyperthyroidism. The CDR3 runs from the conserved cysteine through the conserved F or W. Fields, in order: V gene, D gene, J gene, CDR3 protein. A D gene is named only where the DNA matches it firmly.

>TRBV29-1|TRBD2|TRBJ2-3
CSVDSGTLTDTQYF
>TRBV19|.|TRBJ2-7
CASSIIGGGDYEQYF
>TRBV12-3/TRBV12-4|.|TRBJ1-6
CASSKGVPGWNSPLHF
>TRBV7-8|.|TRBJ1-2
CASSFRPLSGLYGYTF
>TRBV19|.|TRBJ1-1
CASSSVGGWTEAFF
>TRBV5-1|.|TRBJ2-2
CASSARQTAAGELFF
>TRBV2|TRBD2|TRBJ2-5
CASRSAGTSGRRKETQYF
>TRBV12-3/TRBV12-4|TRBD1|TRBJ1-1
CASRRQGAGTEAFF
>TRBV12-5|.|TRBJ2-4
CASAQGKNIQYF
>TRBV6-5|.|TRBJ1-2
CASSYSSPTIYGYTF
>TRBV29-1|TRBD1|TRBJ2-4
CSGPGQGLNIQYF
>TRBV24-1|TRBD1|TRBJ2-1
CATSDWDREKGFNEQFF
>TRBV20-1|TRBD1|TRBJ1-5
CSAGQGNQPQHF
>TRBV5-1|TRBD1|TRBJ2-2
CASRPGTVVTGELFF
>TRBV6-2/TRBV6-3|.|TRBJ1-5
CASSPGWGDGNQPQHF
>TRBV9|.|TRBJ1-5
CASSPCWQPYSNRPQHF
>TRBV2|TRBD2|TRBJ2-2
CASSEWAGVNTGELFF
>TRBV11-3|TRBD1|TRBJ2-3
CASSLDGVSSGTGVNTQYF
>TRBV7-3|TRBD2|TRBJ2-1
CASSLTFGGGPGEQFF
>TRBV15|TRBD2|TRBJ2-1
CATSLAASGNEQFF
>TRBV7-3|TRBD2|TRBJ2-3
CASSGTSGRADTQYF
>TRBV7-9|.|TRBJ1-2
CASSLRGGVYGYTF
>TRBV19|.|TRBJ1-1
CASSIDAANTEAFF
>TRBV6-6|.|TRBJ1-5
CASSYSQGTYQPQHF
>TRBV5-6|TRBD1|TRBJ2-7
CASSDDRGTYEQYF
>TRBV19|.|TRBJ2-1
CASSLPMSGRNEQFF
>TRBV6-1|.|TRBJ2-7
CASRQVGAYEQYF
>TRBV9|.|TRBJ1-4
CASSVKGATNEKLFF
>TRBV18|TRBD2|TRBJ2-1
CASSPPVAGREQFF
>TRBV10-3|TRBD1|TRBJ1-3
CAATGTGSGNTIYF
>TRBV7-2|.|TRBJ2-7
CASSGRTLTYEQYF
>TRBV7-9|.|TRBJ2-2
CASSLESWRLNTGELFF
>TRBV5-6|.|TRBJ1-1
CASNSFGKILTEAFF
>TRBV11-3|TRBD2|TRBJ2-1
CASTSTSGVYNEQFF
>TRBV2|.|TRBJ2-7
CASSQGQFYEQYF
>TRBV20-1|.|TRBJ1-4
CSARSWQRNEKLFF
>TRBV2|TRBD2|TRBJ2-5
CASSSGTSGRGQETQYF
>TRBV5-1|TRBD2|TRBJ2-7
CASSSFRGLAGGPLSYEQYF
>TRBV12-3/TRBV12-4|TRBD2|TRBJ2-7
CATGLAVSYEQYF
>TRBV20-1|TRBD2|TRBJ2-5
CSARGLAGARTQYF
>TRBV6-2/TRBV6-3|TRBD2|TRBJ2-2
CASSYSGLTVGGELFF
>TRBV4-1|TRBD2|TRBJ2-7
CASSQDPTSGNSYEQYF
>TRBV20-1|.|TRBJ1-1
CSARDQEMNTEAFF
>TRBV20-1|TRBD2|TRBJ2-3
CSASTSGSRDTQYF
>TRBV7-9|.|TRBJ2-5
CASSLVGRGETQYF
>TRBV6-1|.|TRBJ2-1
CASSRDPTYNEQFF
>TRBV20-1|.|TRBJ1-1
CSASKNFRTENTEAFF
>TRBV6-2/TRBV6-3|.|TRBJ2-5
CASSYSPEGGPNRETQYF
>TRBV12-3/TRBV12-4|.|TRBJ1-6
CASSWTRARDSPLHF
>TRBV25-1|TRBD2|TRBJ2-1
CASSEYAGGQSSYNEQFF